These T cell receptor beta chains were read from a single sample in a study of cytomegalovirus exposure and HLA in healthy donors. Data came from immunoSEQ multiplex PCR; TCRdb stores just in-frame clones and leaves some out. This sample has 100,000 to 150,000 clones, with around 76% found just once. Sequencing was performed on PBMCs. The receptors derive from a woman in her 50s in good health and CMV-seronegative. Both conserved end residues are part of each CDR3. A D gene is named only where the DNA matches it firmly.

>-|TRBJ1-2|TRBV10-3
CAIRSEGRGWRGYPF
>-|TRBJ2-2|TRBV5-1
CASSLVGAGAGELFF
>-|TRBJ1-3|TRBV2
CASTRGWGQQGNGNTIYF
>-|TRBJ1-3|TRBV5-1
CASSLGDRISGNTIYF
>TRBD2|TRBJ2-5|TRBV27
CASSSVVGGLVRTQYF
>-|TRBJ2-7|TRBV29-1
CSVRTGVSYEQYF
>TRBD1|TRBJ1-2|TRBV7-3
CASSTTGGAGGYTF
>TRBD2|TRBJ2-7|TRBV10-3
CAIRTGTSNEQYF
>TRBD2|TRBJ2-1|TRBV27
CASSLVGLAGGWFF
>TRBD1|TRBJ1-1|TRBV5-1
CASSLTGTGHEAFF
>TRBD1|TRBJ1-4|TRBV5-1
CASSQGTGGIEKLFF
>TRBD2|TRBJ2-7|TRBV4-3
CASSQDAGGGSSYEQYF
>-|TRBJ1-5|TRBV19
CASTPDRTNQPQHF
>-|TRBJ1-3|TRBV27
CASSFKGPRSGNTIYF
>TRBD1|TRBJ1-5|TRBV6-1
CASRGDRGNQPQHF
>-|TRBJ1-1|TRBV7-6
CASSLGAGVGSAEAFF
>-|TRBJ1-1|TRBV9
CASSVGQGTEAFF
>TRBD2|TRBJ2-3|TRBV4-2
CASSQDSSGSLTTTDTQYF
>TRBD2|TRBJ2-1|TRBV30
CAWRLGTSGYNEQFF
>TRBD1|TRBJ2-5|TRBV18
CASSPGTGLETQYF
>-|TRBJ1-3|TRBV28
CASSPTGTPLSSGNTIYF
>TRBD2|TRBJ2-3|TRBV19
CASSLGLDSDTQYF
>-|TRBJ2-7|TRBV5-1
CASSLEAINYEQYF
>TRBD2|TRBJ2-3|TRBV30
CAWTRSGRGYTQYF
>-|TRBJ1-6|TRBV30
CAWSVPQINSPLHF
>-|TRBJ1-4|TRBV2
CASTVQGFTNEKLFF
>TRBD2|TRBJ2-1|TRBV6-5
CASRRSGRWIDEQFF
>TRBD2|TRBJ2-1|TRBV6-5
CASSYGEAGVVNEQFF
>TRBD2|TRBJ2-5|TRBV11-2
CASSPPGLAGQETQYF
>-|TRBJ1-6|TRBV28
CASSAKDNSPLHF
>-|TRBJ1-5|TRBV27
CASSFGQGNQPQHF
>-|TRBJ1-1|TRBV11-2
CASSLDRRNTEAFF
>TRBD1|TRBJ1-4|TRBV28
CASRTQGAYREKLFF
>-|TRBJ2-2|TRBV29-1
CSAGVGDGELFF
>-|TRBJ1-5|TRBV6-1
CASSDQGSRQPQHF
>TRBD2|TRBJ2-7|TRBV28
CASIAGGPFYEQYF
>-|TRBJ1-4|TRBV18
CASSPAGKEEEKLFF
>-|TRBJ1-5|TRBV28
CALSRGGAPSNQPQHF
>-|TRBJ2-7|TRBV25-1
CASSGGAVLYEQYF
>TRBD2|TRBJ2-5|TRBV10-1
CASTRLAGVRETQYF
>TRBD2|TRBJ2-3|TRBV27
CASSSLAGFRGDTQYF
>TRBD1|TRBJ1-1|TRBV18
CASSPKQGGTEAFF
>TRBD2|TRBJ2-2|TRBV5-6
CASSLAGRRTGELFF
>-|TRBJ1-1|TRBV7-9
CASSVGGGITEAFF
>-|TRBJ2-3|TRBV6-5
CASSYPANADTQYF
>TRBD1|TRBJ2-1|TRBV5-1
CASSDPGQNYNEQFF
>TRBD2|TRBJ2-5|TRBV29-1
CSVGGLASETQYF
>-|TRBJ1-5|TRBV6-6
CASSYELGASNQPQHF
>TRBD1|TRBJ1-4|TRBV7-2
CASSVQGVSNEKLFF
>-|TRBJ2-7|TRBV6-1
CASSEELEDSYEQYF
>-|TRBJ1-1|TRBV27
CASSPTPRGLPEAFF
>-|TRBJ2-1|TRBV4-1
CASSQVLDSSYNEQFF
>TRBD1|TRBJ1-2|TRBV30
CAWNRDREDGYTF